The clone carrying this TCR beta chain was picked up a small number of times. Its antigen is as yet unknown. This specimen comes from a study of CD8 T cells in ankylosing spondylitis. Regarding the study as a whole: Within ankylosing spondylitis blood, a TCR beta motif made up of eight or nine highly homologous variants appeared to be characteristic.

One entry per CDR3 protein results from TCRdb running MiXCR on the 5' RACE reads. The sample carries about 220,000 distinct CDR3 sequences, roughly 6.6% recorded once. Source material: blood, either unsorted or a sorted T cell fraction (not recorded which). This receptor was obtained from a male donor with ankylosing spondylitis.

CDR3 residues: CASSSDRGLMETQYF. The CDR3, as DNA: TGCGCCAGCAGCTCGGACAGGGGGCTCATGGAGACCCAGTACTTC. The rearrangement joins TRBV5-1 to TRBJ2-5, with 11 bases aligning to TRBD1. With 3 bases clipped from V and 5 bases from J, the junction kept 6 bases outside the gene matches. The CDR3 is made up of 15 amino acids. Germline V gene sequence: CDR1 SGHRS, CDR2 YFSETQ. The full variable domain, in which reference TRBV5-1 and TRBJ2-5 provide the parts outside the CDR3, is KAGVTQTPRYLIKTRGQQVTLSCSPISGHRSVSWYQQTPGQGLQFLFEYFSETQRNKGNFPGRFSGRQFSNSRSEMNVSTLELGDSALYLCASSSDRGLMETQYFGPGTRLLVL.